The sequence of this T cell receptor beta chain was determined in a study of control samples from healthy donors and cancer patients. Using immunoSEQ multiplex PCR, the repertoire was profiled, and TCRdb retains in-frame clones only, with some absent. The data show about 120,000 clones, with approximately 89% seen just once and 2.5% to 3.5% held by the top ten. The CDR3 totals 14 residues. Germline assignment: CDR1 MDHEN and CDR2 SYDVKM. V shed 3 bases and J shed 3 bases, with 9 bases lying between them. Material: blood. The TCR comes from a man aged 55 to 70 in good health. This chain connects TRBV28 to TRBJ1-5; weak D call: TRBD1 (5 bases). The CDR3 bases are TGTGCCAGCAGTTTCGACAGTCTCAATCAGCCCCAGCATTTT. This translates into CASSFDSLNQPQHF. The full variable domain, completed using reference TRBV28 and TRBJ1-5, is DVKVTQSSRYLVKRTGEKVFLECVQDMDHENMFWYRQDPGLGLRLIYFSYDVKMKEKGDIPEGYSVSREKKERFSLILESASTNQTSMYLCASSFDSLNQPQHFGDGTRLSIL.